This TCR beta chain was identified in a study of low-dose radiotherapy and immunotherapy resistance in tumors. Study as a whole: Priming of first-strand cDNA relied on TRAV- and TRBV-specific primers (covering alpha and beta chains).

Using a constant-region primer together with a V-primer adapter, TCRs were subjected to about 18 PCR cycles of amplification. TCRdb independently ran MiXCR on the reads; one entry per CDR3 protein. The table has about 46,000 distinct CDR3 sequences, around 11% seen once. The time point is: before trial treatment. V lost 0 bases and J lost 1, with 15 bases in between. The CDR3 runs to 17 residues. Germline V CDR1 and CDR2: MNHNS, SASEGT. This clonotype was seen ten or more times. This TCR derives from a female donor with ovarian cancer. The sequences come from PBMCs, collected before treatment. V usage is TRBV6-1 and J usage is TRBJ1-1; possibly TRBD1 for D (6 bases). The CDR3 is CASSEARPGHWNTEAFF. The CDR3 DNA follows: TGTGCCAGCAGTGAAGCGCGGCCGGGACACTGGAACACTGAAGCTTTCTTT.